The 3 T cell receptor beta chains presented below share a single source sample, sequenced in a study of CXCR3-negative and CXCR3-positive naive CD8 T cells (dated by TCRdb to about 2019). The instrument given in TCRdb is NextSeq 550. The Human TCR Profiling Kit (MiLaboratory) was used to make UMI-labeled 5' RACE TRB cDNA libraries. Through TCRdb reprocessing, the reads give one entry per CDR3 protein sequence; DNA is omitted. This sample's clone table shows 20,000 to 30,000 distinct CDR3 sequences. The leading ten clones occupy roughly 2.8% of the sample. The source material was naive CXCR3- CD8+ T cells from blood. In light of the paper, this sample's cell subset or site label describes: CD45RO-CCR7+CD27+CD95- naive CD8+ T cells lacking CXCR3 (TNR3-). The receptors stem from a human donor in good health. Some clones in this sample may be carry-over from other donors' samples.

This chain connects TRBV29-1 to TRBJ2-7; TCRdb's assignment of TRBD1 cannot be checked, as there is no DNA. CDR1 and CDR2 from the germline V gene are SQVTM and ANQGSEA. The CDR3 runs 17 residues. The CDR3 loop reads CSVGGPITGPSVYEQYF.

The rearrangement links TRBV20-1 to TRBJ2-2; TCRdb's assignment of TRBD1 cannot be checked, as there is no DNA. There are 15 residues in the CDR3. Germline CDR1 reads DFQATT; CDR2 reads SNEGSKA (reference sequence). The CDR3 here is CSAVRQGANTGELFF.

J is TRBJ2-2 and V is TRBV14. The CDR3 length is 13 residues. CDR1 is SGHDN, CDR2 FVKESK, per germline. CDR3 loop: CASSRSGTGELFF.